The 18 T cell receptor beta chains in this list originate from one sample, sequenced in a study of beta chain features in type 1 diabetes. The study, taken as a whole, reports: In all four CD4+ subsets, TCRB CDR3 length was significantly, moderately reduced in type 1 diabetes.

Investigators reverse transcribed all isolated RNA, so they sequenced expressed TCRB transcripts. TCRdb's copy holds only in-frame clones and misses some; the assay was immunoSEQ multiplex PCR. The sample shows 53,000 or so clones, 55% to 75% of them seen only once. No antigen has been identified for these receptors. Sequenced input: stem cell memory CD4+ T cells from blood. The receptors come from a young woman with type 1 diabetes.

The gene calls are TRBV4-1 and TRBJ1-2; the D is unclear. The CDR3 runs 15 residues. Germline assignment: CDR1 MGHRA and CDR2 YSYEKL. The V end was cut by 0 bases, the J end by 3 bases, with 11 bases between. The CDR3, as DNA: TGCGCCAGCAGCCAAGATCCCACAGCCTACTATGGCTACACCTTC. This sequence encodes CASSQDPTAYYGYTF.

The rearrangement uses TRBV2 and TRBJ1-5; a possible D gene is TRBD1 (6 bases). The CDR3 contains 14 residues. V lost 8 bases, J lost 3 bases, and 14 bases lay in between. Germline CDR1 is SNHLY and CDR2 is FYNNEI. The CDR3 DNA reads TGTGCCAGCCGCGGGGGGCTTAACAATCAGCCCCAGCATTTT. Amino acids: CASRGGLNNQPQHF.

This clone was found a few times. CDR3 loop: CASSVTGSYGYTF. The DNA for the CDR3 is TGTGCCAGCAGCGTGACAGGGTCCTATGGCTACACCTTC. The rearrangement uses TRBV7-2 and TRBJ1-2; 7 positions match TRBD1. This CDR3 is 13 amino acids long. V dropped 5 bases and J dropped 4; count of bases not matched to a gene: 4. In germline, CDR1 is SGHTA, CDR2 FQGNSA.

This clone was counted a few times. CDR3 protein: CASSPFRGELYGYTF. The CDR3 coding sequence is TGTGCCAGCTCACCATTCAGGGGCGAACTCTATGGCTACACCTTC. This chain links TRBV18 with TRBJ1-2, with TRBD1 as a possible D gene (6 bases). V lost 2 bases, J lost 4 bases, and 14 bases lay in between. CDR3 length: 15 amino acids. CDR1 and CDR2 (germline): KGHSH, LQKENI.

The rearrangement joins TRBV21-1 to TRBJ2-1; the table's D call TRBD2 went unverified against the DNA. TRBV21-1 is marked as a pseudogene. The CDR3 spans 16 residues. The CDR3, as DNA: TGTGCCAGCAGCGCTCCTAGCGGGAGCTCCTACAATGAGCAGTTCTTC. Translation: CASSAPSGSSYNEQFF.

CDR3: CASRDRGRYTEAFF. The CDR3, as DNA: TGCGCCAGCAGGGACAGGGGTAGATACACTGAAGCTTTCTTT. The chain is built from TRBV10-2 and TRBJ1-1; 9 bases line up with TRBD1. The V gene end was trimmed by 6 bases and the J gene end by 3 bases; junction bases not matched to a gene: 5. This CDR3 is built from 14 residues. Germline CDR1 and CDR2: WSHSY and SAAADI.

The chain recombines TRBV6-6 with TRBJ2-7; D gene unclear. The V end was cut by 8 bases, the J end by 2 bases, with 7 bases between. Germline CDR1 reads MNHNY; CDR2 reads SVGAGI (reference sequence). The CDR3 extends over 11 amino acids. The DNA of the CDR3 is TGTGCCAGCGGAGTTGCCTACGAGCAGTACTTC. Translated: CASGVAYEQYF.

The gene calls are TRBV2 and TRBJ2-5; the D is unclear. Trimming removed 4 bases from V and 2 bases from J, with 8 bases in between. The CDR3 loop spans 13 amino acids. Germline V gene data show CDR1 as SNHLY and CDR2 as FYNNEI. This CDR3 reads CASSVRLQETQYF. The CDR3 nucleotides are TGTGCCAGCAGTGTGAGACTTCAAGAGACCCAGTACTTC. Filled out from reference TRBV2 and TRBJ2-5, the complete variable domain reads EPEVTQTPSHQVTQMGQEVILRCVPISNHLYFYWYRQILGQKVEFLVSFYNNEISEKSEIFDDQFSVERPDGSNFTLKIRSTKLEDSAMYFCASSVRLQETQYFGPGTRLLVL.

A few counts support this clone. The chain employs TRBV11-2 and TRBJ2-1, with TRBD2 identical over 14 bases. Losses at the gene ends were 2 bases for V and 5 bases for J; bases not matched to a gene: 5. Per germline, CDR1 SGHAT and CDR2 FQNNGV. The CDR3 has 17 amino acids. Here the CDR3 reads CASSLRLAGGPHNEQFF. The CDR3 DNA reads as TGTGCCAGCAGCTTAAGACTAGCGGGAGGGCCTCACAATGAGCAGTTCTTC. Drawing the rest from reference TRBV11-2 and TRBJ2-1, the complete variable domain is EAGVAQSPRYKIIEKRQSVAFWCNPISGHATLYWYQQILGQGPKLLIQFQNNGVVDDSQLPKDRFSAERLKGVDSTLKIQPAKLEDSAVYLCASSLRLAGGPHNEQFFGPGTRLTVL.

The chain has TRBV5-8 and TRBJ2-5; D unresolved. The germline CDR1 and CDR2 sequences are SGHTS and YDEGEE. Trimming left V 0 bases short and J 2 bases short, with 8 bases between. The CDR3 runs to 14 residues. CDR3: CASSLVLRQETQYF. CDR3 sequence (DNA): TGTGCCAGCAGCTTGGTCCTCAGGCAAGAGACCCAGTACTTC.

The chain has TRBV5-1 and TRBJ2-2; TRBD1 matches 7 bases. CDR1 SGHRS and CDR2 YFSETQ come from the germline V gene. After removal of 6 bases from V and 7 bases from J, the junction contained 9 bases not matched to a gene. The CDR3 consists of 14 residues. The CDR3 is CASTQGVPGGELFF. CDR3 DNA sequence: TGCGCCAGCACCCAGGGGGTCCCAGGCGGGGAGCTGTTTTTT.

A note on this clone: This sample includes further DNA sequences coding for the same CDR3. This CDR3 reads CASSLDRMNTEAFF. The CDR3 coding sequence is TGCGCCAGCAGCTTGGACAGGATGAACACTGAAGCTTTCTTT. The rearrangement uses TRBV5-1 and TRBJ1-1, with D possibly matching TRBD1 (5 bases). Germline CDR1 is SGHRS and CDR2 is YFSETQ. V was trimmed by 0 bases and J by 0 bases, leaving 6 bases between them. The CDR3 runs 14 residues.

V usage is TRBV10-3 and J usage is TRBJ2-7, with a tentative D call TRBD1 (6 bases). Trimming took off 3 bases at V and 3 bases at J, with 15 bases between the two ends. Germline CDR1 is ENHRY and CDR2 is SYGVKD. The CDR3 has 15 amino acids. The CDR3 DNA sequence: TGTGCCATCAGTGACCAACAGGGTAGGGGCTACGAGCAGTACTTC. Amino acids: CAISDQQGRGYEQYF.

The rearrangement joins TRBV19 to TRBJ1-1; D unclear. V was clipped by 1 base and J by 0 bases, with 9 bases between them. Germline CDR1 reads LNHDA; CDR2 reads SQIVND (reference sequence). The CDR3 extends over 15 amino acids. The CDR3 sequence is CASSIGALMNTEAFF. Here the CDR3 DNA reads TGTGCCAGTAGTATAGGAGCCCTAATGAACACTGAAGCTTTCTTT.

This clone was seen a handful of times. The V gene is TRBV6-6, the J gene TRBJ1-1; no firm D call. This CDR3 has 13 amino acids. Germline CDR1 and CDR2: MNHNY and SVGAGI (reference sequence). Trimming stripped 6 bases from V and 2 bases from J, with 10 bases between. Written as DNA, the CDR3 is TGTGCCAGCAGCTACACGGTCAACACTGAAGCTTTCTTT. It encodes CASSYTVNTEAFF.

This clone appeared once. The V call is TRBV5-1, the J call TRBJ2-3; 10 nucleotides line up with TRBD2. This CDR3 is built from 17 residues. Germline trimming cut 4 bases from V and 6 bases from J; bases unmatched to any gene: 14. Looked up from germline, CDR1 is SGHRS and CDR2 is YFSETQ. This chain's CDR3 is CASSPNLLAGAPDTQYF. CDR3 coding DNA: TGCGCCAGCAGCCCGAACCTCCTAGCGGGAGCCCCCGATACGCAGTATTTT.

CDR3 sequence: CSEMTGGHGYTF. The DNA of the CDR3 is TGCAGCGAAATGACAGGGGGTCATGGCTACACCTTC. The chain employs TRBV29-1 and TRBJ1-2; TRBD1 agrees at 9 bases. The germline V gene encodes CDR1 SQVTM and CDR2 ANQGSEA. V shed 7 bases and J 6 bases; nucleotides not matched to a gene: 6. There are 12 residues in the CDR3. Looking up the rest from reference TRBV29-1 and TRBJ1-2 gives the full variable domain: SAVISQKPSRDICQRGTSLTIQCQVDSQVTMMFWYRQQPGQSLTLIATANQGSEATYESGFVIDKFPISRPNLTFSTLTVSNMSPEDSSIYLCSEMTGGHGYTFGSGTRLTVV.

The chain employs TRBV29-1 and TRBJ2-7; TRBD1 agrees at 8 bases. The CDR3 spans 12 residues. V dropped 5 bases and J dropped 3; count of bases not matched to a gene: 3. Germline lookup yields CDR1 SQVTM and CDR2 ANQGSEA. The CDR3 nucleotides read TGCAGCGTTCGAACAGGGGGCTACGAGCAGTACTTC. Translated, it gives CSVRTGGYEQYF.